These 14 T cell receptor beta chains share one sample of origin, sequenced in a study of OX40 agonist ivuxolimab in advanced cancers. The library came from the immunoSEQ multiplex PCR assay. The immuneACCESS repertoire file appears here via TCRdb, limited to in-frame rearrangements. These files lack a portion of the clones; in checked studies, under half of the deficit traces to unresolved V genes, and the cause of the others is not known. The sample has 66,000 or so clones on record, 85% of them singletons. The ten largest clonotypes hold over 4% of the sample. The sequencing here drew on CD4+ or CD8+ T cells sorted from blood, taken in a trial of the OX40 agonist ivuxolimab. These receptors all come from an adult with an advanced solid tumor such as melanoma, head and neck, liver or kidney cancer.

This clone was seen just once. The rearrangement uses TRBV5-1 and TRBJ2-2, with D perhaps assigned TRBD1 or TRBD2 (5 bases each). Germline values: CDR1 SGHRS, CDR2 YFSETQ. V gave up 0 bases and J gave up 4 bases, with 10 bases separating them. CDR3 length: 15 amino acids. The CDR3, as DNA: TGCGCCAGCAGCTTGGGAGGGACCTTCACCGGGGAGCTGTTTTTT. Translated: CASSLGGTFTGELFF.

The CDR3 is CASSVDPSGGLVDTQYF. The CDR3 nucleotides read TGTGCCAGCAGCGTAGATCCCTCGGGGGGCCTAGTAGATACGCAGTATTTT. The chain combines TRBV9 with TRBJ2-3; D is perhaps TRBD2 (7 bases). Germline lookup yields CDR1 SGDLS and CDR2 YYNGEE. The V gene lost 0 bases and the J gene lost 5 bases, with 19 bases spanning the gap. The CDR3 covers 17 residues.

CDR3 DNA: TGCGCCAGCAGAGCAGACCCTAGGTATGGCTACACCTTC. Translating gives CASRADPRYGYTF. The genes are TRBV5-1 and TRBJ1-2; no clear D. The CDR3 consists of 13 residues. The V and J ends lost 5 bases and 5 bases respectively, with 13 bases between them. Germline CDR1 and CDR2: SGHRS and YFSETQ.

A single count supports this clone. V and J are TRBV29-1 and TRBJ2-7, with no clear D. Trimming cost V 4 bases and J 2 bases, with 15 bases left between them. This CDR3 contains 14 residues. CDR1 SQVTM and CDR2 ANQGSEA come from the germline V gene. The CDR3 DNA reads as TGCAGCGTTGTCCCTACCAAAGCAACCTACGAGCAGTACTTC. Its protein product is CSVVPTKATYEQYF.

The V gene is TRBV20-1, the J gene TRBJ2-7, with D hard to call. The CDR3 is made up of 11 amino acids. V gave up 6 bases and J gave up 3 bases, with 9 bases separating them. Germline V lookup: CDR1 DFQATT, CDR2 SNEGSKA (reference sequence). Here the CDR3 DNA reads TGCAGTGCACCCACAAGCTACGAGCAGTACTTC. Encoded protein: CSAPTSYEQYF.

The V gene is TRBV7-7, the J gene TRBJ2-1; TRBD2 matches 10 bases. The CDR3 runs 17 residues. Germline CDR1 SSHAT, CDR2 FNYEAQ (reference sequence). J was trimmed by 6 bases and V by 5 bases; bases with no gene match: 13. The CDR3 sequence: CASSPGHSGGPFNEQFF. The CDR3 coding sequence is TGTGCCAGCAGCCCCGGCCATAGCGGGGGGCCTTTCAATGAGCAGTTCTTC.

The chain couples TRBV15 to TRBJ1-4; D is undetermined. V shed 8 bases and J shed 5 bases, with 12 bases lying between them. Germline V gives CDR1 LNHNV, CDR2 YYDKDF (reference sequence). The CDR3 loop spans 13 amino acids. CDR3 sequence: CATGRQPNEKLFF. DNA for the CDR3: TGTGCCACCGGGAGGCAACCGAATGAAAAACTGTTTTTT.

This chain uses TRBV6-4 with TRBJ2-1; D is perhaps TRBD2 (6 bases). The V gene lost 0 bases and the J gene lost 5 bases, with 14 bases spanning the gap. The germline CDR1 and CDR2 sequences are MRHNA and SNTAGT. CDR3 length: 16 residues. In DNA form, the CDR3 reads TGTGCCAGCAGTGACTCATACCGGGAGAGGAACAATGAGCAGTTCTTC. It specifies CASSDSYRERNNEQFF.

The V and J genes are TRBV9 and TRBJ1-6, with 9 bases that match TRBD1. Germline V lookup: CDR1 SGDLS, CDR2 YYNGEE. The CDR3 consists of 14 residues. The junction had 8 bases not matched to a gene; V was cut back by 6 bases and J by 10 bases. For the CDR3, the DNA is TGTGCCAGCACTTTTGGACAGGGGCTATCACCCCTCCACTTT. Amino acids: CASTFGQGLSPLHF. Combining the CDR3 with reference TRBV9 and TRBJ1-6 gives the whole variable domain DSGVTQTPKHLITATGQRVTLRCSPRSGDLSVYWYQQSLDQGLQFLIQYYNGEERAKGNILERFSAQQFPDLHSELNLSSLELGDSALYFCASTFGQGLSPLHFGNGTRLTVT.

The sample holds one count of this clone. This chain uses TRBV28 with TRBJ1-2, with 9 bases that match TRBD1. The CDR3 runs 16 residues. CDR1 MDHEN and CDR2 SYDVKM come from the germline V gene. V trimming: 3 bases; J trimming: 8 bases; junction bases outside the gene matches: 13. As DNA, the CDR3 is TGTGCCAGCAGTTTGGAACTGGGGGGACAGGGAAACGGCTACACCTTC. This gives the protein CASSLELGGQGNGYTF.

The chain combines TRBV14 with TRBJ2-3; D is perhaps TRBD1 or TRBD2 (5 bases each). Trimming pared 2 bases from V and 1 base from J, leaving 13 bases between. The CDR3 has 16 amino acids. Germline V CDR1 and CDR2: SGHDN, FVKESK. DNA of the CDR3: TGTGCCAGCAGCCAATGGACCCTGGGGGGCACAGATACGCAGTATTTT. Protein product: CASSQWTLGGTDTQYF.

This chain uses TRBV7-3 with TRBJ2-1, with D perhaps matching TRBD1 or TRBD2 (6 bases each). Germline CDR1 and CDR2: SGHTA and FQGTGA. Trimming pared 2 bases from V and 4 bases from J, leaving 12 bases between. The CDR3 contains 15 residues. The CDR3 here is CASSLGGREYNEQFF. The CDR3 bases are TGTGCCAGCAGCTTAGGGGGGCGCGAATACAATGAGCAGTTCTTC.

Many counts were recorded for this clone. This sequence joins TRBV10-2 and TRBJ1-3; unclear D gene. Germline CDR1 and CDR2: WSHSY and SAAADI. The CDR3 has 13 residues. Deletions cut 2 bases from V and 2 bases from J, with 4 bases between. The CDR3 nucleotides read TGCGCCAGCAGTGAGGGAACTGGAAACACCATATATTTT. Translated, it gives CASSEGTGNTIYF.

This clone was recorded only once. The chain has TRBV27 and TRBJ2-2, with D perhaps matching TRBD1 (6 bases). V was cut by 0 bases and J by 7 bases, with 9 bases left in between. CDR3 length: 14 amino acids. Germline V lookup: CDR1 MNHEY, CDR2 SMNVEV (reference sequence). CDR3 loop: CASSLSRGLGELFF. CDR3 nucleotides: TGTGCCAGCAGTTTATCCAGGGGTCTCGGGGAGCTGTTTTTT.